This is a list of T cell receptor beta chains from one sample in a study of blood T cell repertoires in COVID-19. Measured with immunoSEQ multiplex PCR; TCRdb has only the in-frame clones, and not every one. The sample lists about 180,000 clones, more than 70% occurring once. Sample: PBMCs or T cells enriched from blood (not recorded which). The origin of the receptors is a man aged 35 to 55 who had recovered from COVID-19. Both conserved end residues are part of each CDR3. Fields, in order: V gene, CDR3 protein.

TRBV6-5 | CASSYGASGIQGGYTF
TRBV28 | CASSLGSWSGSSAEQFF
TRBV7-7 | CASSLSRAGTDTQYF
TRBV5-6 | CASSLRLAVYNEQFF
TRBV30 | CAWSDGPGGGYTF
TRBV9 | CASSAHGQGEAFF
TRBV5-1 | CASSSRTSSGRNEQYF
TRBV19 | CASRGQGSNQPQHF
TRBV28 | CASVQGAFDGYTF
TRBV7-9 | CASSSLAGTGELFF
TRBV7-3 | CASSLGANQPQHF
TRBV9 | CASSPRVAHYNEQFF
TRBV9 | CASSVDPPTGVRNTIYF
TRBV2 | CASRKETGGNSPLHF
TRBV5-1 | CASSLDRSFYGYTF
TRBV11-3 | CASSLDRGANTEAFF
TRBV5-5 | CASDLAGRKNTGELFF
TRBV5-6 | CASSLGTGSHNEQFF
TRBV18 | CASSFLGDQPQHF
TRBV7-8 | CASSSTGPWGDEQFF
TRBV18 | CASPPEGGPTDTQYF
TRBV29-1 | CSVWTRLADTQYF
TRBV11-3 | CASSLETKREGAYGYTF
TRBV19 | CASSRYRGNYEQYF
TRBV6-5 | CASSYLGGLAFF
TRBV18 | CASSPPAEVVEQYF
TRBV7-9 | CASSLGTAYGYTF
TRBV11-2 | CASSSIDRGRLGAFF
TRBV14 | CASSQVGTGGNEQFF
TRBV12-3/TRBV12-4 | CASSIGGDSPLHF
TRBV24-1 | CATSQARVQHF
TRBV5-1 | CASSLGFGTTFYGYTF
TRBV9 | CASSLDLRDEQYF
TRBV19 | CATLDRRGGELFF
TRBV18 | CASSPQWGGSNTEAFF
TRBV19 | CASTHTGTRNQPQHF
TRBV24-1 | CATIGGYDNEQFF
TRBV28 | CASSSPRTGENEQFF
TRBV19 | CASSISPGGTSAYEQYF
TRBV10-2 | CATADRGNEQYF
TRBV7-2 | CASSYRDWRSTDTQYF
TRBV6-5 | CASSSDRGAFF
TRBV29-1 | CSVGGQSNEKLFF
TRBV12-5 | CASGLVFGQGLNTEAFF
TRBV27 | CASSFRGARLTQPQHF
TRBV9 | CASSVAGVGNTIYF
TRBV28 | CASSLGQEILYGYTF
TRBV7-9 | CASSRGQGDYGYTF
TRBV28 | CASSWGGNQPQHF
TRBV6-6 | CASRVQGMYQPQHF
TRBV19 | CASSITRTGTDTQYF
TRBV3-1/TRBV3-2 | CASGGSGGTSEQFF
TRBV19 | CASSIVSGYEQFF
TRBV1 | CTSSHPDREAFF